This paragraph reports one T cell receptor (beta chain). The antigen remains undetermined. The repertoire was sequenced with immunoSEQ multiplex PCR; TCRdb's copy has only in-frame clones and lacks some. The sample holds approximately 5,400 clones; almost 70% are singletons and the top ten take over 8%. This specimen comes from a study of early stage breast cancer tumors. Regarding the study as a whole: Most shared enriched TCRB sequences were commonly generated ones. Functional markers like CD4, CD8 and FOXP3 were missed in bulk sequencing.

Germline V gene sequence: CDR1 SGHRS, CDR2 YFSETQ. The CDR3 sequence is 17 residues long. V lost 3 bases to trimming and J lost 2 bases, with 20 bases between them. The sequenced material came from breast tumor tissue. This clonotype originated in a person aged 55 to 75 with breast cancer. The rearrangement uses TRBV5-1 and TRBJ2-5; D is possibly TRBD2 (6 bases). CDR3 residues: CASSSPRYGGYQETQYF. The CDR3 DNA sequence: TGCGCCAGCAGCTCGCCAAGGTACGGGGGTTATCAAGAGACCCAGTACTTC.